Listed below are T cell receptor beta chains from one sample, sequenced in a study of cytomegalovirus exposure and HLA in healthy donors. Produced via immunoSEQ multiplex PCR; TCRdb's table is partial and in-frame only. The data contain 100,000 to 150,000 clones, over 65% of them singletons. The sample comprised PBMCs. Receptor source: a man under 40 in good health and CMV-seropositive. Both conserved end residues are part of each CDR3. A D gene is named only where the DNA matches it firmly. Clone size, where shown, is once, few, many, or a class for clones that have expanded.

cdr3_nt: TGTGCCAGCAGTCGAAGGCGGGAGTCCTACGAGCAGTACTTC
cdr3_aa: CASSRRRESYEQYF
v_call: TRBV6-5
j_call: TRBJ2-7
d_call: TRBD2
clone_size: .

cdr3_nt: TGTGCCAGCAGCTTACAGGCCCAAGAGACCCAGTACTTC
cdr3_aa: CASSLQAQETQYF
v_call: TRBV5-6
j_call: TRBJ2-5
d_call: .
clone_size: few

cdr3_nt: TGTGCCACGGCGGGGCAGAGCAATCAGCCCCAGCATTTT
cdr3_aa: CATAGQSNQPQHF
v_call: TRBV7-9
j_call: TRBJ1-5
d_call: .
clone_size: .

cdr3_nt: TGTGCCAGCAGCTTAGCCGGGACAGGGGGGGCTAATGAAAAACTGTTTTTT
cdr3_aa: CASSLAGTGGANEKLFF
v_call: TRBV7-6
j_call: TRBJ1-4
d_call: TRBD1
clone_size: few

cdr3_nt: TGCAGCGTTGTACAGGGGGCCCTCTACAATGAGCAGTTCTTC
cdr3_aa: CSVVQGALYNEQFF
v_call: TRBV29-1
j_call: TRBJ2-1
d_call: TRBD1
clone_size: .

cdr3_nt: TGTGCCAGTAGTACATATCGACGGACAGGGTTGGCCGAGCAGTACTTC
cdr3_aa: CASSTYRRTGLAEQYF
v_call: TRBV19
j_call: TRBJ2-7
d_call: TRBD1
clone_size: .

cdr3_nt: TGTGCCAGCAGCAGGTTGAGGGACAGGGCCTACGAGCAGTACTTC
cdr3_aa: CASSRLRDRAYEQYF
v_call: TRBV27
j_call: TRBJ2-7
d_call: TRBD1
clone_size: once

cdr3_nt: TGCGCCAGCAGTTTTGACAGGGTCTACAATGAGCAGTTCTTC
cdr3_aa: CASSFDRVYNEQFF
v_call: TRBV23-1
j_call: TRBJ2-1
d_call: TRBD1
clone_size: .

cdr3_nt: TGTGCCAGCAGCCTGACTAGCGGGAGATTGAATGAGCAGTTCTTC
cdr3_aa: CASSLTSGRLNEQFF
v_call: TRBV7-2
j_call: TRBJ2-1
d_call: TRBD2
clone_size: .

cdr3_nt: TGTGCCAGCAGACTTGGGGGCCTCTCCTACAATGAGCAGTTCTTC
cdr3_aa: CASRLGGLSYNEQFF
v_call: TRBV28
j_call: TRBJ2-1
d_call: .
clone_size: .

cdr3_nt: TGCGCCAGCGGGGGGGCCCCATATTGGGAGCAGTTCTTC
cdr3_aa: CASGGAPYWEQFF
v_call: TRBV10-2
j_call: TRBJ2-1
d_call: .
clone_size: .

cdr3_nt: TGTGCCAGCAGCTCTTCGGATCAGCCCCAGCATTTT
cdr3_aa: CASSSSDQPQHF
v_call: TRBV5-6
j_call: TRBJ1-5
d_call: .
clone_size: few

cdr3_nt: TGTGCCAGCAGCCCCCGACTGGCGGGGATTTACAATGAGCAGTTCTTC
cdr3_aa: CASSPRLAGIYNEQFF
v_call: TRBV9
j_call: TRBJ2-1
d_call: .
clone_size: .

cdr3_nt: TGTGCCAGCAGCTGGGGACAGGGCGTAACTGAAGCTTTCTTT
cdr3_aa: CASSWGQGVTEAFF
v_call: TRBV7-8
j_call: TRBJ1-1
d_call: TRBD1
clone_size: .

cdr3_nt: TGTGCCAGCAGCTTAGAGGTCCCAGATACGCAGTATTTT
cdr3_aa: CASSLEVPDTQYF
v_call: TRBV7-3
j_call: TRBJ2-3
d_call: .
clone_size: .

cdr3_nt: TGTGCCAGCAGCTTACAGGGGGCGAATCAGCCCCAGCATTTT
cdr3_aa: CASSLQGANQPQHF
v_call: TRBV7-9
j_call: TRBJ1-5
d_call: TRBD1
clone_size: .

cdr3_nt: TGTGCCAGCAGTTACTCGGCAGGCCCTATCTACGAGCAGTACTTC
cdr3_aa: CASSYSAGPIYEQYF
v_call: TRBV6-5
j_call: TRBJ2-7
d_call: .
clone_size: .

cdr3_nt: TGTGCCAGCTCCGGCACAGGGGACCCCGGAAACACCATATATTTT
cdr3_aa: CASSGTGDPGNTIYF
v_call: TRBV18
j_call: TRBJ1-3
d_call: TRBD1
clone_size: .

cdr3_nt: TGTGCCAGTAGTATCTCCAGGGTAGGTAACGAGCAGTACTTC
cdr3_aa: CASSISRVGNEQYF
v_call: TRBV19
j_call: TRBJ2-7
d_call: .
clone_size: .

cdr3_nt: TGTGCCAGCCAAGACAGGGCCTATGGCTACACCTTC
cdr3_aa: CASQDRAYGYTF
v_call: TRBV9
j_call: TRBJ1-2
d_call: TRBD1
clone_size: .

cdr3_nt: TGTGCCAGCAGCTTAGTGGCCCGATCGAACACCGGGGAGCTGTTTTTT
cdr3_aa: CASSLVARSNTGELFF
v_call: TRBV7-6
j_call: TRBJ2-2
d_call: .
clone_size: .

cdr3_nt: TGTGCCAGCAGCTTAGGGAGGACTAGCGGGAGAGCCTACGAGCAATACTTC
cdr3_aa: CASSLGRTSGRAYEQYF
v_call: TRBV7-2
j_call: TRBJ2-7
d_call: TRBD2
clone_size: .

cdr3_nt: TGTGCCAGCAGCTCCTCCGGGACAGGACATGGGGAGCAGTACTTC
cdr3_aa: CASSSSGTGHGEQYF
v_call: TRBV7-6
j_call: TRBJ2-7
d_call: TRBD1
clone_size: .

cdr3_nt: TGTGCCAGCAGCGTCCAGACAGGGGGCAATCAGCCCCAGCATTTT
cdr3_aa: CASSVQTGGNQPQHF
v_call: TRBV7-2
j_call: TRBJ1-5
d_call: TRBD1
clone_size: once

cdr3_nt: TGTGCCAGCAGGAACCGGACTAGCGGGACACATACGCAGTATTTT
cdr3_aa: CASRNRTSGTHTQYF
v_call: TRBV2
j_call: TRBJ2-3
d_call: TRBD2
clone_size: .